Each of the 23 T cell receptor beta chains below was sequenced from the same sample in a study of beta chain features in type 1 diabetes. The isolated RNA, all of it, was reverse transcribed, so expressed TCRB transcripts were what got sequenced. Only in-frame clones appear in the TCRdb table, and some are missing; sequencing was by immunoSEQ multiplex PCR. The data contain approximately 160,000 clones, about 9.8% of them singletons. Sequenced material: central memory CD4+ T cells from blood. The receptors come from a woman aged 18 to 35 in good health.

This clone has only a few counts. The chain recombines TRBV2 with TRBJ2-7, with a weak D call TRBD1 (5 bases). This CDR3 has 16 amino acids. Germline V CDR1 and CDR2: SNHLY, FYNNEI. V was cut by 2 bases and J by 2 bases, with 16 bases left in between. DNA of the CDR3: TGTGCCAGCAGTGAATGGGGTGGGGCCCGACCCTACGAGCAGTACTTC. It specifies CASSEWGGARPYEQYF. Looking up the rest from reference TRBV2 and TRBJ2-7 gives the full variable domain: EPEVTQTPSHQVTQMGQEVILRCVPISNHLYFYWYRQILGQKVEFLVSFYNNEISEKSEIFDDQFSVERPDGSNFTLKIRSTKLEDSAMYFCASSEWGGARPYEQYFGPGTRLTVT.

V is TRBV27 and J is TRBJ2-4; TRBD1 matches at 9 bases. Germline CDR1 MNHEY, CDR2 SMNVEV (reference sequence). The V and J ends lost 5 bases and 3 bases, in that order; junction bases with no gene match: 5. CDR3 length: 15 amino acids. CDR3 sequence: CASSPSTGGKNIQYF. The CDR3 DNA is TGTGCCAGCAGTCCATCGACAGGGGGCAAAAACATTCAGTACTTC.

This clone was observed a few times. The chain joins TRBV7-8 to TRBJ2-7, with D perhaps matching TRBD1 (5 bases). V lost 4 bases to trimming and J lost 3 bases, with 10 bases between them. The CDR3 runs to 13 residues. Per the germline V gene, CDR1 is SGHVS and CDR2 is FQNEAQ. CDR3 coding DNA: TGTGCCAGCAGCTCCCCGGACATCTACGAGCAGTACTTC. It is translated as CASSSPDIYEQYF.

This clone was recorded a few times. This chain links TRBV7-8 with TRBJ2-7, with a tentative D call TRBD1 (6 bases). Germline V CDR1 and CDR2: SGHVS, FQNEAQ. CDR3 length: 16 residues. Trimming pared 0 bases from V and 2 bases from J, leaving 14 bases between. The DNA of the CDR3 is TGTGCCAGCAGCTTAGCCCGGGACACAATTCCCTACGAGCAGTACTTC. It is translated as CASSLARDTIPYEQYF.

V gene TRBV25-1 combines with J gene TRBJ1-1, with 8 bases aligning to TRBD1. The germline V gene encodes CDR1 MGHDK and CDR2 SYGVNS. The CDR3 is 17 residues long. V lost 4 bases and J lost 2; bases outside the gene matches: 12. The DNA of the CDR3 is TGTGCCAGCAGTGGACGACAGGGGATCTCCCTAAACACTGAAGCTTTCTTT. This encodes CASSGRQGISLNTEAFF.

The V gene is TRBV13, the J gene TRBJ2-2; 15 nucleotides line up with TRBD2. This CDR3 contains 17 residues. Germline lookup yields CDR1 PRHDT and CDR2 FYEKMQ (reference sequence). V was pared by 4 bases and J by 4 bases, with 4 bases of the junction left unmatched. The CDR3 here is CASSSGLAGGGTGELFF. The CDR3, as DNA: TGTGCCAGCAGCTCGGGACTAGCGGGAGGTGGCACCGGGGAGCTGTTTTTT.

The J gene is TRBJ1-2, the V gene TRBV27; D might be TRBD1 (6 bases). Germline CDR1 MNHEY, CDR2 SMNVEV (reference sequence). V lost 6 bases and J 6 bases, leaving 14 bases between the germline ends. The CDR3 runs to 13 residues. CDR3 in DNA: TGTGCCAGCAGAGAAACGGACAGAAATGGCTACACCTTC. Amino acids: CASRETDRNGYTF.

The V call is TRBV27, the J call TRBJ2-3, with unresolved D. V lost 2 bases to trimming and J lost 3 bases, with 9 bases between them. The CDR3 runs 14 residues. Germline V gene sequence: CDR1 MNHEY, CDR2 SMNVEV (reference sequence). The CDR3 loop is CASSLAPATDTQYF. For the CDR3, the DNA is TGTGCCAGCAGTTTAGCCCCAGCGACAGATACGCAGTATTTT.

In its sample, this clone was seen a few times. This chain connects TRBV11-2 to TRBJ2-1; 11 bases line up with TRBD2. J was trimmed by 4 bases and V by 5 bases; bases with no gene match: 4. The CDR3 length is 15 residues. Germline CDR1 reads SGHAT; CDR2 reads FQNNGV. CDR3 sequence reads: CASSIAGGPYNEQFF. The CDR3 nucleotides read TGTGCCAGCAGCATAGCGGGAGGGCCGTACAATGAGCAGTTCTTC. Full variable domain (remainder filled in from reference TRBV11-2 and TRBJ2-1): EAGVAQSPRYKIIEKRQSVAFWCNPISGHATLYWYQQILGQGPKLLIQFQNNGVVDDSQLPKDRFSAERLKGVDSTLKIQPAKLEDSAVYLCASSIAGGPYNEQFFGPGTRLTVL.

CDR3 sequence (DNA): TGCGCCAGCAGCCGATACTATGCGGATAGCGGGAAAAACATTCAGTACTTC. Translating gives CASSRYYADSGKNIQYF. The gene calls are TRBV4-3 and TRBJ2-4, with 7 nucleotides matching TRBD2. Germline CDR1 reads LGHNA; CDR2 reads YSLEER. The V segment lost 4 bases and the J segment 4 bases; nucleotides outside the gene matches: 13. The CDR3 runs 17 residues.

A few counts support this clone. This chain links TRBV19 with TRBJ2-1, with 16 bases matching TRBD2. The junction had 12 bases not matched to a gene; V was cut back by 3 bases and J by 10 bases. CDR1 and CDR2 from the germline V gene are LNHDA and SQIVND (reference sequence). The CDR3 runs to 18 residues. DNA of the CDR3: TGTGCCAGTAGTATCGGGACTAGCGGGAGGGCCAGGGCGGGAGAGCAGTTCTTC. Its protein product is CASSIGTSGRARAGEQFF.

The rearrangement links TRBV20-1 to TRBJ2-7; D possibly corresponds to TRBD1 (6 bases). Germline-derived CDR1 and CDR2 are DFQATT and SNEGSKA (reference sequence). The CDR3 is 11 amino acids. V lost 3 bases to trimming and J lost 10 bases, with 13 bases between them. CDR3 DNA sequence: TGCAGTGCTAGTTCCAGGGGAGACCAGTACTTC. Its translation: CSASSRGDQYF.

The chain links TRBV15 to TRBJ1-1; 8 bases are a match to TRBD1. This CDR3 comprises 14 residues. Germline values: CDR1 LNHNV, CDR2 YYDKDF (reference sequence). V shed 3 bases, J shed 6 bases, and the junction held 6 bases outside the gene matches. CDR3 bases: TGTGCCACCAGCAGGGACAGGGTCGACGCTGAAGCTTTCTTT. Amino acid sequence: CATSRDRVDAEAFF. Drawing the rest from reference TRBV15 and TRBJ1-1, the complete variable domain is DAMVIQNPRYQVTQFGKPVTLSCSQTLNHNVMYWYQQKSSQAPKLLFHYYDKDFNNEADTPDNFQSRRPNTSFCFLDIRSPGLGDTAMYLCATSRDRVDAEAFFGQGTRLTVV.

The rearrangement links TRBV9 to TRBJ1-3; 7 nucleotides line up with TRBD1. CDR1 is SGDLS, CDR2 YYNGEE, per germline. The CDR3 spans 16 residues. V lost 0 bases, J lost 4 bases, and 7 bases stayed unmatched. CDR3 sequence reads: CASSVEQGSIGNTIYF. The CDR3 DNA is TGTGCCAGCAGCGTAGAACAGGGGTCTATCGGAAACACCATATATTTT.

V gene TRBV7-9 combines with J gene TRBJ2-1; 13 bases fit TRBD2. V shed 4 bases and J 7 bases; nucleotides not matched to a gene: 4. The CDR3 is 15 residues long. CDR1 and CDR2 from the germline V gene are SEHNR and FQNEAQ (reference sequence). The CDR3 sequence: CASSSTSGGANEQFF. The DNA for the CDR3 is TGTGCCAGCAGCTCCACTAGCGGGGGGGCAAATGAGCAGTTCTTC.

This clone was detected only a few times. The junction departs from the called germline gene at one end, perhaps through a read error. The genes are TRBV10-1 and TRBJ2-7; TRBD1 agrees at 7 bases. The germline CDR1 and CDR2 sequences are WNHNN and SYGVQD (reference sequence). The CDR3 contains 14 residues. The CDR3 DNA follows: TGCGCCAGCAGTGAGTCTGGACAGGCAACACCCACCTTATTC. Translating gives CASSESGQATPTLF.

This clone showed up just a few times. J is TRBJ2-5 and V is TRBV5-6; D gene uncertain. The end of the DNA aligns better with TRBJ2-7, so the J call may be wrong. This CDR3 has 11 residues. Per the germline V gene, CDR1 is SGHDT and CDR2 is YYEEEE. CDR3: CASSLAHEQYF. CDR3 bases: TGTGCCAGCAGCTTGGCCCACGAGCAGTACTTC.

This clone has just a few counts. The chain combines TRBV18 with TRBJ1-1, with 7 bases matching TRBD1. The CDR3 covers 13 residues. V shed 6 bases and J 4 bases; nucleotides not matched to a gene: 5. Germline loops: CDR1 KGHSH, CDR2 LQKENI. CDR3 loop: CASSRTGPTEAFF. The CDR3 nucleotides read TGTGCCAGCTCTCGGACAGGACCCACTGAAGCTTTCTTT.

This clone was seen a handful of times. The chain employs TRBV11-2 and TRBJ2-1, with 9 nucleotides matching TRBD2. The germline V gene has CDR1 SGHAT and CDR2 FQNNGV. With 3 bases clipped from V and 9 bases from J, the junction kept 9 bases outside the gene matches. The CDR3 runs to 15 residues. DNA of the CDR3: TGTGCCAGCAGCTTTCTCCCGGGACTAGCTAGTGAGCAGTTCTTC. Translating gives CASSFLPGLASEQFF.

This clone has just a few counts. V gene TRBV19 combines with J gene TRBJ1-2; D ambiguous. Germline CDR1 and CDR2: LNHDA and SQIVND (reference sequence). Trimming left V 4 bases short and J 8 bases short, with 17 bases between. The CDR3 is 14 amino acids. The DNA for the CDR3 is TGTGCCAGTAGTACCCAACCTACTTTGATCGGCTACACCTTC. This encodes CASSTQPTLIGYTF.

This clone was seen only a few times. The gene calls are TRBV7-2 and TRBJ1-1; a possible D gene is TRBD1 (5 bases). V was clipped by 4 bases and J by 2 bases, with 5 bases between them. This CDR3 spans 12 amino acids. Germline V gene lookup returns CDR1 SGHTA and CDR2 FQGNSA. CDR3 residues: CASSWTNTEAFF. For the CDR3, the DNA is TGTGCCAGCAGCTGGACAAACACTGAAGCTTTCTTT.

CDR3 in DNA: TGTGCCGCGGGGAGGGGCCACGAGCAGTACTTC. Its translation: CAAGRGHEQYF. The rearrangement joins TRBV4-2 to TRBJ2-7; TRBD2 agrees at 7 bases. Germline loops: CDR1 LGHNA, CDR2 YNFKEQ. V trimming: 11 bases; J trimming: 5 bases; junction bases outside the gene matches: 6. This CDR3 spans 11 amino acids.

This rearrangement joins TRBV19 to TRBJ2-3; tentative D call: TRBD1 (8 bases). V was pared by 6 bases and J by 0 bases, with 25 bases between. The CDR3 is made up of 19 amino acids. Germline-derived CDR1 and CDR2 are LNHDA and SQIVND (reference sequence). The chain's CDR3 is CASRRAGGGGDLSTDTQYF. CDR3 coding DNA: TGTGCCAGTAGACGGGCAGGGGGCGGGGGTGACCTTAGCACAGATACGCAGTATTTT.